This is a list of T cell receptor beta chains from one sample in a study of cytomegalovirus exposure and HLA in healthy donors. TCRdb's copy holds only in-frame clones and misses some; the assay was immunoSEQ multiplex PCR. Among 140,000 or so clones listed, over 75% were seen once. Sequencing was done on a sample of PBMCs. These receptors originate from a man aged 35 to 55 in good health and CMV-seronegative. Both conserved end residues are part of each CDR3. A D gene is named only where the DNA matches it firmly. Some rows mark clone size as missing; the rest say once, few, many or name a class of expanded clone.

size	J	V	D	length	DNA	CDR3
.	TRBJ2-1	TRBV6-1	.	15	TGTGCCAGCACTGCCCTAGAAGGGGGCTACAATGAGCAGTTCTTC	CASTALEGGYNEQFF
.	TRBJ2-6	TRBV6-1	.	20	TGTGCCAGCAGTGAAAGTAAAACAGGGAAGCCTCTCTCTGGGGCCAACGTCCTGACTTTC	CASSESKTGKPLSGANVLTF
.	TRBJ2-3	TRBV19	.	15	TGTGCCAGTAGTATACTTGGGCGAGTCACAGATACGCAGTATTTT	CASSILGRVTDTQYF
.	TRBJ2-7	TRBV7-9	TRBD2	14	TGTGCCAGCAGCTCTCAGCGGGAGGGCTACGAGCAGTACTTC	CASSSQREGYEQYF
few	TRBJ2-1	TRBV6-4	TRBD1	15	TGTGCCAGCAGCTCGGGGGGACAGGGAGGTGATGAGCAGTTCTTC	CASSSGGQGGDEQFF
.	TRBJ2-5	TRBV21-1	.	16	TGTGCCAGCAGCTATGGGGGACAGGGTCCAGGCGAGACCCAGTACTTC	CASSYGGQGPGETQYF
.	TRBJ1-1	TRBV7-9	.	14	TGTGCCAGCAGTCGTCCTCCAGGGTCTACTGAAGCTTTCTTT	CASSRPPGSTEAFF
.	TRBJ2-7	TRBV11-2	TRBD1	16	TGTGCCAGCAGGGAAAAGACAGGGGGCAGTTCCCACGAGCAGTACTTC	CASREKTGGSSHEQYF
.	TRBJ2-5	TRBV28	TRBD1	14	TGTGCCAGCAGTTTATCCGGGACAGGGGGGGAGCAGTACTTC	CASSLSGTGGEQYF
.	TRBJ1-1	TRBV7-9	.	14	TGTTCCAGCAGCTCGGGACGGGAGATACTTGAAGCTTTCTTT	CSSSSGREILEAFF